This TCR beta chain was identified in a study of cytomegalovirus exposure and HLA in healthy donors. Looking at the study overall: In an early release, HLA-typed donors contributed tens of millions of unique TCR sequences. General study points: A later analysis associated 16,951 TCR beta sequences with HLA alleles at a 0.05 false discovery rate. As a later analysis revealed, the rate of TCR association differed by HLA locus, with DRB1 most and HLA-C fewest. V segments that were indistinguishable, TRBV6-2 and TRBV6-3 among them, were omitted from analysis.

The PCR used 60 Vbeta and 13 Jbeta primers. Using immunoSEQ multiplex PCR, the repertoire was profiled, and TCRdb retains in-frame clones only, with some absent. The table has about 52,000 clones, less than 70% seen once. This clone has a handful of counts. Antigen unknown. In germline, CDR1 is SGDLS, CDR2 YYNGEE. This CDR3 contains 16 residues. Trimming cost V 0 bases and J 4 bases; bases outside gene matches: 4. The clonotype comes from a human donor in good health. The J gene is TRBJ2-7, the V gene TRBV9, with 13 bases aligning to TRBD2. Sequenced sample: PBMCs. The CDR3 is CASSVGGTSGVYEQYF. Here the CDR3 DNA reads TGTGCCAGCAGCGTAGGGGGGACTAGCGGGGTTTACGAGCAGTACTTC.